These 21 T cell receptor beta chains were all obtained from the same sample, sequenced in a study of CD8+ T cells in alopecia areata. After isolation, RNA underwent reverse transcription to generate cDNA as the sequencing template. Generated by immunoSEQ multiplex PCR, the TCRdb table keeps only in-frame clones and is missing some. Of more than 90,000 clones in the sample, roughly 69% were seen once. Sequencing was carried out using CD4+ T cells sorted from blood. Receptors originate from a human donor in good health.

On this clone itself: Other DNA sequences in the same sample also yield this CDR3. The chain carries TRBV5-1 and TRBJ2-5; D uncertain. V was pared by 0 bases and J by 2 bases, with 2 bases between. This CDR3 contains 12 residues. Per germline, CDR1 SGHRS and CDR2 YFSETQ. CDR3 sequence reads: CASSLGQETQYF. The CDR3 DNA reads TGCGCCAGCAGCTTGGGACAAGAGACCCAGTACTTC.

V and J are TRBV7-3 and TRBJ2-7; TRBD1 might be the D (5 bases). The CDR3 contains 15 residues. Between the trimmed V and J ends, which lost 5 bases and 2 bases, there was a span of 16 bases. From germline, CDR1 is SGHTA and CDR2 FQGTGA. DNA of the CDR3: TGTGCCAGCAGCCCCTCCTCGACAGCGACCTACGAGCAGTACTTC. Residues: CASSPSSTATYEQYF.

The rearrangement uses TRBV25-1 and TRBJ2-7, with a possible D match to TRBD2 (6 bases). With 2 bases removed from V and 5 bases from J, the gap between germline ends came to 10 bases. The CDR3 runs to 13 residues. The germline gives CDR1 MGHDK, CDR2 SYGVNS. CDR3 loop: CASSEGGIHEQYF. The CDR3 coding sequence is TGTGCCAGCAGTGAAGGGGGGATCCACGAGCAGTACTTC.

This clone is a singleton in its sample. Here the CDR3 DNA reads TGTGCCAGCAGTCCGCGGTCCCGGGACATTTATGGCTACACCTTC. This gives the protein CASSPRSRDIYGYTF. The chain recombines TRBV27 with TRBJ1-2, with a tentative D call TRBD1 (6 bases). The V and J ends lost 5 bases and 5 bases respectively, with 18 bases between them. The CDR3 contains 15 residues. CDR1 is MNHEY, CDR2 SMNVEV, per germline (reference sequence).

V and J are TRBV27 and TRBJ2-4; D may be TRBD2 (7 bases). Germline V gene lookup returns CDR1 MNHEY and CDR2 SMNVEV (reference sequence). The CDR3 contains 17 residues. V lost 7 bases, J lost 3 bases, and 22 bases lay in between. The CDR3 loop reads CASTPGGGASFKNIQYF. DNA for the CDR3: TGTGCCAGCACCCCCGGAGGGGGGGCCTCATTCAAAAACATTCAGTACTTC.

V is TRBV2 and J is TRBJ2-5; D possibly corresponds to TRBD1 (6 bases). Per germline, CDR1 SNHLY and CDR2 FYNNEI. This CDR3 is built from 11 residues. With 10 bases removed from V and 7 bases from J, the gap between germline ends came to 13 bases. The DNA of the CDR3 is TGTGCCACCACAACAGGGACGACCCAGTACTTC. Translated: CATTTGTTQYF.

This clone was observed once. This sequence joins TRBV30 and TRBJ1-5; no firm D call. Germline loops: CDR1 GTSNPN, CDR2 SVGIG (reference sequence). Trimming removed 2 bases at V and 4 bases at J, with 15 bases between. This CDR3 is 15 amino acids long. CDR3 nucleotides: TGTGCCTGGAGTTTCGCCAGCCGAAGAAATCAGCCCCAGCATTTT. Protein product: CAWSFASRRNQPQHF.

About this clone: The same CDR3 also results from other DNA sequences found in this sample. The chain recombines TRBV30 with TRBJ1-6; D is unresolved. The V and J ends lost 0 bases and 8 bases respectively, with 11 bases between them. Germline V lookup: CDR1 GTSNPN, CDR2 SVGIG (reference sequence). The CDR3 is 14 residues long. As DNA, the CDR3 is TGTGCCTGGAGTGTTGGCCGGGGAGATTCACCCCTCCACTTT. It codes for CAWSVGRGDSPLHF.

This chain joins TRBV30 and TRBJ2-5; 7 bases match TRBD1. After removal of 3 bases from V and 3 bases from J, the junction contained 7 bases not matched to a gene. Germline V gives CDR1 GTSNPN, CDR2 SVGIG (reference sequence). The CDR3 runs to 14 residues. The CDR3 reads CAWSRRDREETQYF. The CDR3 region has the DNA TGTGCCTGGAGCCGACGGGACAGAGAAGAGACCCAGTACTTC.

This clone appeared a few times. The chain links TRBV25-1 to TRBJ1-2, with TRBD1 as a possible D gene (6 bases). Trimming took off 4 bases at V and 8 bases at J, with 11 bases between the two ends. The CDR3 loop spans 12 amino acids. The germline CDR1 and CDR2 sequences are MGHDK and SYGVNS. The CDR3 loop reads CASSGNRVGYTF. CDR3 in DNA: TGTGCCAGCAGTGGTAACAGGGTCGGCTACACCTTC.

This chain connects TRBV18 to TRBJ2-5; D is undetermined. V dropped 0 bases and J dropped 5 bases, with 4 bases sitting between them. This CDR3 comprises 12 residues. The germline gives CDR1 KGHSH, CDR2 LQKENI. The CDR3, as DNA: TGTGCCAGCTCACCACCCCGGGAGACCCAGTACTTC. It encodes CASSPPRETQYF.

V usage is TRBV30 and J usage is TRBJ2-2; D possibly corresponds to TRBD2 (6 bases). Trimming stripped 3 bases from V and 5 bases from J, with 19 bases between. CDR3 length: 16 residues. CDR1 and CDR2 (germline): GTSNPN, SVGIG (reference sequence). The CDR3 DNA reads as TGTGCCTGGAGCCGGGGGTTGGGAGGCCAGACCGGGGAGCTGTTTTTT. Protein: CAWSRGLGGQTGELFF.

This clone was observed a few times. The chain carries TRBV11-2 and TRBJ2-2, with 11 bases fitting TRBD1. The length of the CDR3 is 15 residues. The junction had 3 bases not matched to a gene; V was cut back by 3 bases and J by 6 bases. Germline V CDR1 and CDR2: SGHAT, FQNNGV. In DNA form, the CDR3 reads TGTGCCAGCAGCTTCCGGACAGGGGGCTCCGGGGAGCTGTTTTTT. The encoded protein is CASSFRTGGSGELFF.

The chain employs TRBV11-2 and TRBJ2-3; TRBD2 might be the D (6 bases). CDR3 size: 15 residues. Germline V gives CDR1 SGHAT, CDR2 FQNNGV. V lost 6 bases, J lost 0 bases, and 13 bases lay in between. This CDR3 is CASSPTGTSTDTQYF. CDR3 nucleotides: TGTGCCAGCAGTCCAACGGGGACTAGCACAGATACGCAGTATTTT.

This clone was counted only a few times. This chain joins TRBV29-1 and TRBJ2-5; D may be TRBD2 (6 bases). In germline, CDR1 is SQVTM, CDR2 ANQGSEA. This CDR3 spans 14 amino acids. V lost 1 base and J 5 bases, leaving 14 bases between the germline ends. The CDR3 is CSVEVAGKGETQYF. In DNA form, the CDR3 reads TGCAGCGTTGAAGTTGCGGGGAAGGGGGAGACCCAGTACTTC. The whole variable domain, filled in from reference TRBV29-1 and TRBJ2-5, reads SAVISQKPSRDICQRGTSLTIQCQVDSQVTMMFWYRQQPGQSLTLIATANQGSEATYESGFVIDKFPISRPNLTFSTLTVSNMSPEDSSIYLCSVEVAGKGETQYFGPGTRLLVL.

The V gene is TRBV4-1, the J gene TRBJ2-2; D could derive from TRBD1 or TRBD2 (5 bases each). Germline V lookup: CDR1 MGHRA, CDR2 YSYEKL. Trimming shortened V by 1 base and J by 2 bases, and 11 bases separated the two germline ends. The CDR3 runs to 16 residues. The CDR3 region is CASSQGGVLNTGELFF. The CDR3, as DNA: TGCGCCAGCAGCCAAGGAGGGGTGCTCAACACCGGGGAGCTGTTTTTT.

V usage is TRBV2 and J usage is TRBJ1-1; D unclear. Trimming cost V 9 bases and J 1 base, with 12 bases left between them. The CDR3 has 13 amino acids. Per the germline V gene, CDR1 is SNHLY and CDR2 is FYNNEI. The CDR3 is CARKVQPNTEAFF. The DNA of the CDR3 is TGTGCCAGAAAGGTCCAGCCGAACACTGAAGCTTTCTTT. Together with reference TRBV2 and TRBJ1-1, the CDR3 gives the full variable domain: EPEVTQTPSHQVTQMGQEVILRCVPISNHLYFYWYRQILGQKVEFLVSFYNNEISEKSEIFDDQFSVERPDGSNFTLKIRSTKLEDSAMYFCARKVQPNTEAFFGQGTRLTVV.

This clone showed up just a few times. V and J are TRBV7-9 and TRBJ2-7, with D possibly being TRBD1 (5 bases). The length of the CDR3 is 15 residues. Germline loops: CDR1 SEHNR, CDR2 FQNEAQ (reference sequence). V was cut by 5 bases and J by 1 base, with 15 bases left in between. In DNA, the CDR3 is TGTGCCAGCAGCACATTCGACAAGGGGTCCTACGAGCAGTACTTC. Residues: CASSTFDKGSYEQYF.

The chain joins TRBV25-1 to TRBJ1-2, with D maybe TRBD1 (5 bases). The germline gives CDR1 MGHDK, CDR2 SYGVNS. V dropped 11 bases and J dropped 7 bases, with 20 bases sitting between them. The CDR3 consists of 13 residues. CDR3 sequence reads: CAFLRGHYCGYTF. CDR3 coding DNA: TGTGCCTTCCTGAGGGGCCATTACTGTGGCTACACCTTC.

This clone was counted a few times. V and J are TRBV7-3 and TRBJ2-2; possibly TRBD2 for D (6 bases). The length of the CDR3 is 18 residues. The V end was cut by 5 bases, the J end by 3 bases, with 22 bases between. CDR1 is SGHTA and CDR2 is FQGTGA in the germline V gene. The CDR3 sequence: CASSARPSRDSDTGELFF. The DNA for the CDR3 is TGTGCCAGCAGCGCCCGGCCCTCCCGGGACTCCGACACCGGGGAGCTGTTTTTT.

On this clone: A read error may produce the germline difference seen at one junction end. This chain connects TRBV9 to TRBJ2-7; no definite D call. The germline V gene encodes CDR1 SGDLS and CDR2 YYNGEE. The CDR3 spans 15 residues. The CDR3 DNA reads as TGTGCCAGCAGCGTCAACCAGGCAGGACCCTACGAGCAGTGCTTC. Translation gives CASSVNQAGPYEQCF.